These T cell receptor beta chains were read from a single sample in a study of PD-1 blockade in mismatch repair-deficient tumors. TCRdb keeps only in-frame clones here, not all; method: immunoSEQ multiplex PCR. The sample yields over 30,000 clones, approximately 80% seen once. The material was PBMCs, obtained 6 weeks after starting pembrolizumab. Source of these receptors: an adult with mismatch repair-deficient cancer. The conserved cysteine and the conserved F or W are not part of the CDR3 here. Each record gives: J gene, clone size, V gene, CDR3 protein. Clone size appears in some rows only: once, few, many, or a class for an expanded clone.

>TRBJ2-5|-|TRBV29-1
SVEDGGAQY
>TRBJ1-1|few|TRBV2
ARQSNTEAF
>TRBJ2-7|-|TRBV30
AWARGLSSYEQY
>TRBJ2-1|-|TRBV5-1
ASYPGQNNEQF
>TRBJ1-1|once|TRBV2
ASRQTGLDTEAF
>TRBJ2-7|-|TRBV10-3
AISEQGTSSSYEQY
>TRBJ2-1|-|TRBV7-9
ASRRRSGDEQF
>TRBJ2-1|-|TRBV27
ASRFSGSSSEQF
>TRBJ1-1|-|TRBV19
ASSMAWTGLNTEAF
>TRBJ2-1|-|TRBV11-1
ASSLDREKQF
>TRBJ2-1|-|TRBV2
ASKWAPDNEQF
>TRBJ1-4|-|TRBV28
ASSAMEEKLF
>TRBJ2-2|once|TRBV11-2
ASTSAGGAGTGELF
>TRBJ2-5|-|TRBV5-1
ASSLGTGDGETQY
>TRBJ2-5|-|TRBV18
ASSRPGTVQETQY
>TRBJ2-7|few|TRBV28
ASRSRGYEQY
>TRBJ2-5|few|TRBV29-1
SVEPSGQEETQY
>TRBJ1-1|-|TRBV28
ASSSLTGVSMAF
>TRBJ2-1|-|TRBV30
AWNVPAASYNEQF
>TRBJ2-1|-|TRBV27
ASSFIFSGRAYNEQF
>TRBJ1-5|once|TRBV5-5
ASSPGGGANQPQH
>TRBJ2-2|-|TRBV6-5
ASSYGTANTGELF
>TRBJ2-7|-|TRBV27
ASSAITRLRYEQY